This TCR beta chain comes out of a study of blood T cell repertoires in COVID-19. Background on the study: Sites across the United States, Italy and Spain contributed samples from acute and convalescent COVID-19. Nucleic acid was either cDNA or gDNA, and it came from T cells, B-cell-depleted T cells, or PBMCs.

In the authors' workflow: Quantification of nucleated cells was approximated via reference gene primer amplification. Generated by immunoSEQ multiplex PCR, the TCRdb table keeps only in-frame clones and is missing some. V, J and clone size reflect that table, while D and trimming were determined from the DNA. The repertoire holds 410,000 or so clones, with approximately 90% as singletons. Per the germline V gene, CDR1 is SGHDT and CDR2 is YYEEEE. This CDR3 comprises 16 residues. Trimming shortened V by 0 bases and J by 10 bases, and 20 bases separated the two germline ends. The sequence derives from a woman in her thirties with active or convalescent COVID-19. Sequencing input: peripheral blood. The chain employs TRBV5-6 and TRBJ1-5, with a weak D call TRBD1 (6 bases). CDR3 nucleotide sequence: TGTGCCAGCAGCTTGGGAGCAGGGGCCGAAAGTAATCCCCAGCATTTT. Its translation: CASSLGAGAESNPQHF.